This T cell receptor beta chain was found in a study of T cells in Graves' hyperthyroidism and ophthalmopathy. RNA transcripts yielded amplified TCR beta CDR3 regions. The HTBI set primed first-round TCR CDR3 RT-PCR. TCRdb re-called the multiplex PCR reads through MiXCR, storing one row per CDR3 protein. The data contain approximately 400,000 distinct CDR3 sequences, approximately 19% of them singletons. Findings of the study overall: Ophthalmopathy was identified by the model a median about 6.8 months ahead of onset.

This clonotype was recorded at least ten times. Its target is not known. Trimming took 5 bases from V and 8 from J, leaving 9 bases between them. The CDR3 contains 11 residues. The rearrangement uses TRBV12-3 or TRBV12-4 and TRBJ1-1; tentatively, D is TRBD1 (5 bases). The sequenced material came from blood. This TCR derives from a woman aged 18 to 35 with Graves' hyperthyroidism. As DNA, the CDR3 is TGTGCCAGCAGTCACGGGGGGGAAGCTTTCTTT. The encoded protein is CASSHGGEAFF.